Below, 22 T cell receptor beta chains from the same sample are listed, as sequenced in a study of tumour-infiltrating T cells in Burkitt lymphoma. Assay: immunoSEQ multiplex PCR; the TCRdb copy retains only in-frame clones and omits some. The data hold about 210 clones, with around 90% observed a single time. The specimen was tumor tissue. These TCRs come from a human donor with Burkitt lymphoma.

The CDR3 coding sequence is TGTGCCAGCAGACTGCCAGACAGGGGAAGTGGCTACACCTTC. Residues: CASRLPDRGSGYTF. The chain has TRBV2 and TRBJ1-2; TRBD1 agrees at 8 bases. The germline V gene has CDR1 SNHLY and CDR2 FYNNEI. V gave up 6 bases and J gave up 7 bases; unmatched junction bases: 10. The length of the CDR3 is 14 residues.

This rearrangement joins TRBV6-6 to TRBJ2-3; TRBD1 is a possible D gene (7 bases). The CDR3 consists of 13 residues. Between the trimmed V and J ends, which lost 4 bases and 12 bases, there was a span of 17 bases. In germline, CDR1 is MNHNY, CDR2 SVGAGI (reference sequence). CDR3 in DNA: TGTGCCAGCAGTTTACCGGAGGGACAGTCACAGTATTTT. Its translation: CASSLPEGQSQYF.

This clone was observed a few times. This chain links TRBV27 with TRBJ2-1; 9 bases line up with TRBD2. CDR1 and CDR2 (germline): MNHEY, SMNVEV (reference sequence). V was clipped by 2 bases and J by 8 bases; unmatched bases: 4. This CDR3 contains 14 residues. The CDR3: CASSLAGGGYEQFF. CDR3 DNA: TGTGCCAGCAGTTTAGCGGGGGGGGGATATGAGCAGTTCTTC.

The rearrangement links TRBV5-1 to TRBJ2-5, with 10 bases matching TRBD1. V was clipped by 2 bases and J by 4 bases; unmatched bases: 2. Looked up from germline, CDR1 is SGHRS and CDR2 is YFSETQ. There are 14 residues in the CDR3. The CDR3 DNA reads TGCGCCAGCAGCTTCGGACAGGGGGGAGAGACCCAGTACTTC. Protein sequence: CASSFGQGGETQYF.

The chain links TRBV30 to TRBJ2-5; D possibly corresponds to TRBD1 (6 bases). V was cut by 2 bases and J by 3 bases, with 7 bases left in between. Germline CDR1 reads GTSNPN; CDR2 reads SVGIG (reference sequence). The CDR3 loop spans 12 amino acids. The CDR3 nucleotides read TGTGCCTGGAGTTCAGGGGAAGAGACCCAGTACTTC. It specifies CAWSSGEETQYF.

This chain connects TRBV4-1 to TRBJ1-1, with D hard to call. Trimming stripped 1 base from V and 5 bases from J, with 5 bases between. There are 12 residues in the CDR3. CDR1 MGHRA and CDR2 YSYEKL come from the germline V gene. CDR3 sequence: CASSQVGTEAFF. In nucleotides, the CDR3 is TGCGCCAGCAGCCAAGTGGGAACTGAAGCTTTCTTT.

This chain connects TRBV11-1 to TRBJ2-5; 7 positions match TRBD1. Trimming removed 5 bases from V and 4 bases from J; junction bases left unmatched: 13. The CDR3 spans 16 residues. The germline gives CDR1 SGHAT, CDR2 FQDESV (reference sequence). The CDR3 region is CASSPRDSEGGETQYF. The CDR3 DNA reads TGTGCCAGCAGCCCTCGGGACAGCGAAGGCGGAGAGACCCAGTACTTC.

This clone has only one observation. This rearrangement joins TRBV30 to TRBJ2-7; 13 bases agree with TRBD2. The CDR3 runs to 14 residues. Germline loops: CDR1 GTSNPN, CDR2 SVGIG (reference sequence). V shed 3 bases, J shed 2 bases, and the junction held 1 base outside the gene matches. CDR3 in amino acids: CAWRLAGGAYEQYF. CDR3 nucleotide sequence: TGTGCCTGGAGACTAGCGGGGGGGGCCTACGAGCAGTACTTC.

The V gene is TRBV28, the J gene TRBJ2-1; D remains unclear. The CDR3 totals 11 residues. The germline V and J ends were trimmed by 6 bases and 9 bases, with 9 bases remaining between them. Germline-derived CDR1 and CDR2 are MDHEN and SYDVKM. The CDR3 bases are TGTGCCAGCAGCCCCATGAGTGAGCAGTTCTTC. This encodes CASSPMSEQFF. Based on the CDR3 plus reference TRBV28 and TRBJ2-1, the full variable domain is DVKVTQSSRYLVKRTGEKVFLECVQDMDHENMFWYRQDPGLGLRLIYFSYDVKMKEKGDIPEGYSVSREKKERFSLILESASTNQTSMYLCASSPMSEQFFGPGTRLTVL.

The chain links TRBV15 to TRBJ1-1; D not certain. This CDR3 comprises 13 residues. V was cut by 1 base and J by 7 bases, with 10 bases left in between. The V gene's germline CDR1 is LNHNV and CDR2 YYDKDF (reference sequence). The CDR3 is CATSRGTYSEAFF. For the CDR3, the DNA is TGTGCCACCAGCAGAGGGACTTACAGTGAAGCTTTCTTT.

This clone has just a few counts. The chain recombines TRBV5-1 with TRBJ1-2; 10 nucleotides align to TRBD1. The CDR3 loop spans 13 amino acids. Germline V gives CDR1 SGHRS, CDR2 YFSETQ. V lost 3 bases to trimming and J lost 6 bases; unmatched junction nucleotides: 2. Written as DNA, the CDR3 is TGCGCCAGCAGCTCCGGGACAGGGGATGGCTACACCTTC. Translated, it gives CASSSGTGDGYTF.

The chain combines TRBV10-3 with TRBJ2-7, with a weak D call TRBD1 (6 bases). The germline V gene has CDR1 ENHRY and CDR2 SYGVKD. The length of the CDR3 is 14 residues. V was pared by 3 bases and J by 2 bases, with 11 bases between. For the CDR3, the DNA is TGTGCCATCAGTGATTCGACAGGTACCTACGAGCAGTACTTC. This gives the protein CAISDSTGTYEQYF.

The V and J genes are TRBV11-2 and TRBJ2-7, with D possibly TRBD1 on 6 matching bases. Germline V gives CDR1 SGHAT, CDR2 FQNNGV. V was shortened by 5 bases and J by 3 bases, with 17 bases between the two germline ends. The CDR3 is 15 residues long. The CDR3 DNA follows: TGTGCCAGCAGCCCGCCGGACAGAACCTTCTACGAGCAGTACTTC. It translates to CASSPPDRTFYEQYF.

J is TRBJ1-1 and V is TRBV7-2; maybe TRBD1 (6 bases). Germline V gives CDR1 SGHTA, CDR2 FQGNSA. The CDR3 totals 17 residues. The ends were cut back, 5 bases at V and 0 bases at J, with 19 bases in the middle. In nucleotides, the CDR3 is TGTGCCAGCAGCCGGTCCCGGACAGCTCCCATGAACACTGAAGCTTTCTTT. Its protein product is CASSRSRTAPMNTEAFF.

The chain carries TRBV6-5 and TRBJ1-1, with 7 bases matching TRBD1. The junction had 10 bases not matched to a gene; V was cut back by 5 bases and J by 4 bases. Germline CDR1 is MNHEY and CDR2 is SVGAGI. The CDR3 consists of 15 residues. The CDR3 is CASSPGTAATTEAFF. The CDR3, as DNA: TGTGCCAGCAGTCCAGGGACAGCTGCGACCACTGAAGCTTTCTTT.

The gene calls are TRBV19 and TRBJ2-3; D gene ambiguous. CDR3 length: 14 amino acids. Germline loops: CDR1 LNHDA, CDR2 SQIVND (reference sequence). V was clipped by 4 bases and J by 2 bases, with 10 bases between them. CDR3 loop: CASSTDGFTDTQYF. The CDR3 DNA sequence: TGTGCCAGTAGTACCGACGGATTCACAGATACGCAGTATTTT.

This chain connects TRBV27 to TRBJ2-7; 7 nucleotides match TRBD2. Germline-derived CDR1 and CDR2 are MNHEY and SMNVEV (reference sequence). The trim removed 1 base at V and 7 bases at J, leaving 7 bases unmatched. The CDR3 extends over 14 amino acids. CDR3 in amino acids: CASSLWGGSGEQYF. CDR3 nucleotides: TGTGCCAGCAGTTTATGGGGGGGTTCGGGGGAGCAGTACTTC.

The chain is built from TRBV30 and TRBJ1-2; 9 nucleotides match TRBD1. The CDR3 loop spans 17 amino acids. The ends lost 1 base at V and 7 bases at J; junction bases unmatched: 16. Looked up from germline, CDR1 is GTSNPN and CDR2 is SVGIG (reference sequence). CDR3 residues: CAWSGRDRDYVARGYTF. As DNA, the CDR3 is TGTGCCTGGAGTGGCCGGGACAGGGATTATGTGGCGCGTGGCTACACCTTC. Complete variable domain (other parts from reference TRBV30 and TRBJ1-2): SQTIHQWPATLVQPVGSPLSLECTVEGTSNPNLYWYRQAAGRGLQLLFYSVGIGQISSEVPQNLSASRPQDRQFILSSKKLLLSDSGFYLCAWSGRDRDYVARGYTFGSGTRLTVV.

The genes are TRBV27 and TRBJ2-1; 12 bases are a match to TRBD2. Trimming at V came to 4 bases and at J to 1 base, leaving 2 bases not matched to a gene. The CDR3 has 16 amino acids. Looked up from germline, CDR1 is MNHEY and CDR2 is SMNVEV (reference sequence). The chain's CDR3 is CASSSGTSGSYNEQFF. The CDR3 region has the DNA TGTGCCAGCAGTTCCGGGACTAGCGGGTCCTACAATGAGCAGTTCTTC.

The chain combines TRBV5-1 with TRBJ2-2; TRBD2 matches 7 bases. The CDR3 spans 15 residues. Germline V gene data show CDR1 as SGHRS and CDR2 as YFSETQ. Unmatched junction bases numbered 11, after V lost 5 bases and J lost 7 bases. CDR3 loop: CASSKDAQRGGELFF. CDR3 in DNA: TGCGCCAGCAGTAAAGACGCACAGCGGGGCGGGGAGCTGTTTTTT.

J is TRBJ1-1 and V is TRBV7-8; no clear D gene. The V end was cut by 1 base, the J end by 6 bases, with 12 bases between. The germline V gene encodes CDR1 SGHVS and CDR2 FQNEAQ. The CDR3 totals 14 residues. The CDR3 DNA reads TGTGCCAGCAGCTTAGTGGTTTCCTCCGCTGAAGCTTTCTTT. Translating it yields CASSLVVSSAEAFF.

V and J are TRBV28 and TRBJ2-3; D gene uncertain. The CDR3 extends over 14 amino acids. Germline-derived CDR1 and CDR2 are MDHEN and SYDVKM. V was clipped by 1 base and J by 7 bases, with 12 bases between them. The CDR3 coding sequence is TGTGCCAGCAGTTTATCGACTCCACAAAATACGCAGTATTTT. Protein sequence: CASSLSTPQNTQYF.